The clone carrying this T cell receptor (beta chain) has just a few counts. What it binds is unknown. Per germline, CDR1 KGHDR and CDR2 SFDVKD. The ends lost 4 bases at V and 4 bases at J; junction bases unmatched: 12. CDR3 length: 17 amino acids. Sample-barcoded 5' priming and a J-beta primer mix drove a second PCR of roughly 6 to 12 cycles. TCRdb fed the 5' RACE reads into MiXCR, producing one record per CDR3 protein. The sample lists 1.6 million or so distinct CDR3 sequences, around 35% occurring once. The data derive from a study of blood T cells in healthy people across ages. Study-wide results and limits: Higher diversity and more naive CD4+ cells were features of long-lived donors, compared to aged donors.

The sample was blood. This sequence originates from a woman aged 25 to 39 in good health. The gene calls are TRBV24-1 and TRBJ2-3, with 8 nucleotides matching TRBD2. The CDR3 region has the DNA TGTGCCACCAGTGACCCCACCTGGCGGGAGGACTCAGATACGCAGTATTTT. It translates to CATSDPTWREDSDTQYF.